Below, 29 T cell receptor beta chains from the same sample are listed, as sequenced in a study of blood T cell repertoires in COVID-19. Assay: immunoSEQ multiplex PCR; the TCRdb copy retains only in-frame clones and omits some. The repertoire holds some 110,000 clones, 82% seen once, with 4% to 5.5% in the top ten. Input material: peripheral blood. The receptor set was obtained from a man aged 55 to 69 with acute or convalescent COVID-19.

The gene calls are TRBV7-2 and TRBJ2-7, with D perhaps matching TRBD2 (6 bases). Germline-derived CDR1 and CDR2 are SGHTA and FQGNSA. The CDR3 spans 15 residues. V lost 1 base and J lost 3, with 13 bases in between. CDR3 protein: CASSLVSSGRYEQYF. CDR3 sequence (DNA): TGTGCCAGCAGCTTAGTCAGTAGCGGTCGCTACGAGCAGTACTTC.

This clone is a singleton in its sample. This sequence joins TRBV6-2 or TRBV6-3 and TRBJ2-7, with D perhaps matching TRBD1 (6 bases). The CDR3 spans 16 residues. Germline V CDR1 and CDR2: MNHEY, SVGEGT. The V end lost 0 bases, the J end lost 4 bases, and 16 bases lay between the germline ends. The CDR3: CASSYSGRGSSYEQYF. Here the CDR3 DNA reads TGTGCCAGCAGTTACTCCGGCAGGGGCAGTAGTTACGAGCAGTACTTC.

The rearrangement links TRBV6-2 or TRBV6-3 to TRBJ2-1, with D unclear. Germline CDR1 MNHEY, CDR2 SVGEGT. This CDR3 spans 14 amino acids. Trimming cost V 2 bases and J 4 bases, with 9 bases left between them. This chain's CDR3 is CASSYVPNYNEQFF. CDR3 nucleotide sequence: TGTGCCAGCAGTTACGTTCCTAATTACAATGAGCAGTTCTTC.

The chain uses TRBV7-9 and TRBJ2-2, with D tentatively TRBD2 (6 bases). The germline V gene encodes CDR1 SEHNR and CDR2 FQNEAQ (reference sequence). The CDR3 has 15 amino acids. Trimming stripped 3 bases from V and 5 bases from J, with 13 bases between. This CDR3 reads CASSFDRGGTGELFF. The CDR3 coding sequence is TGTGCCAGCAGCTTCGACAGAGGAGGGACCGGGGAGCTGTTTTTT.

The CDR3 DNA reads TGTGCCAGCAGGGCGACTAGCGGGAGATTCGAGCAGTACTTC. Translating it yields CASRATSGRFEQYF. The gene calls are TRBV6-5 and TRBJ2-7; 12 nucleotides match TRBD2. The CDR3 has 14 residues. The germline gives CDR1 MNHEY, CDR2 SVGAGI. Losses at the gene ends were 6 bases for V and 6 bases for J; bases not matched to a gene: 6.

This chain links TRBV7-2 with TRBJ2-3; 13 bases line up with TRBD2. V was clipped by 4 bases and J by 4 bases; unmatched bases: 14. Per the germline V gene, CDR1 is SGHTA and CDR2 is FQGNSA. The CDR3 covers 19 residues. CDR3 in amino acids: CASSWVTSGRAGGADTQYF. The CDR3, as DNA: TGTGCCAGCAGCTGGGTAACTAGCGGGAGGGCCGGGGGAGCAGATACGCAGTATTTT.

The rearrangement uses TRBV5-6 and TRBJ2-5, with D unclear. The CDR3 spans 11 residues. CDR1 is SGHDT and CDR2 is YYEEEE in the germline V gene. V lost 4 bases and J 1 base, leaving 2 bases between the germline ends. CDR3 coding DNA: TGTGCCAGCAGCCGCCAAGAGACCCAGTACTTC. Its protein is CASSRQETQYF.

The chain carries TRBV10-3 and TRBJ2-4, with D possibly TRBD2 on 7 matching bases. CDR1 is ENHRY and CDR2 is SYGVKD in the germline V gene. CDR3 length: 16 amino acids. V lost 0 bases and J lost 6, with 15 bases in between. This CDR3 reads CAISESRGGERNIQYF. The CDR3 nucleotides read TGTGCCATCAGTGAGTCGAGGGGGGGAGAAAGAAACATTCAGTACTTC.

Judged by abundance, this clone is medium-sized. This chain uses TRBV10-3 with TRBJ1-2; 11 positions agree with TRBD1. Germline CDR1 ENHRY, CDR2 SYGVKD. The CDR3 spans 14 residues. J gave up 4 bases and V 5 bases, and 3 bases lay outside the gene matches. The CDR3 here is CAISLGQGAYGYTF. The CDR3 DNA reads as TGTGCCATCAGTCTTGGACAGGGGGCCTATGGCTACACCTTC.

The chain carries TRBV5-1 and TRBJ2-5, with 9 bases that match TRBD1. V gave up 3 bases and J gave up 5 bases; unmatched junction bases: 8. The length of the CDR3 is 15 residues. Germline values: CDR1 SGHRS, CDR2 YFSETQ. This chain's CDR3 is CASSSGTGTGETQYF. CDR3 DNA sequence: TGCGCCAGCAGCTCCGGGACAGGGACGGGGGAGACCCAGTACTTC.

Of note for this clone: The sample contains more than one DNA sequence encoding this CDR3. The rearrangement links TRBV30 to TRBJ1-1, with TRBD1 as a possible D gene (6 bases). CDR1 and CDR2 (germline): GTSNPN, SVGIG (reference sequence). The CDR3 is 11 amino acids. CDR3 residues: CASGQNTEAFF. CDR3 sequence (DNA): TGTGCGTCGGGACAGAACACTGAAGCTTTCTTT.

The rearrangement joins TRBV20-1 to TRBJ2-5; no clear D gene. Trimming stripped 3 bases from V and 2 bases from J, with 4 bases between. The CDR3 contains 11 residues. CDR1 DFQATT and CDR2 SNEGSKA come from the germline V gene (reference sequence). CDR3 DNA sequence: TGCAGTGCTAGTATACAAGAGACCCAGTACTTC. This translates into CSASIQETQYF.

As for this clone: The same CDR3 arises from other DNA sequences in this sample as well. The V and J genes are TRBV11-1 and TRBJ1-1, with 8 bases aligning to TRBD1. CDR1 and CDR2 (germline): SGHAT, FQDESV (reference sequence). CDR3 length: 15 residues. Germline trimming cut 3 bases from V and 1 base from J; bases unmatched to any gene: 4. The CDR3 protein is CASSFGQGGNTEAFF. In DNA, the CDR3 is TGTGCCAGCAGCTTCGGACAGGGCGGGAACACTGAAGCTTTCTTT.

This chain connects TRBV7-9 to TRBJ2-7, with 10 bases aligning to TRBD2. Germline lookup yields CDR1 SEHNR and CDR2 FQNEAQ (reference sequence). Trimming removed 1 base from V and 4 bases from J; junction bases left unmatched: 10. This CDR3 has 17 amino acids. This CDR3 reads CASSLVLAGVGSYEQYF. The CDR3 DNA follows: TGTGCCAGCAGCTTAGTCCTAGCGGGAGTTGGTTCGTACGAGCAGTACTTC.

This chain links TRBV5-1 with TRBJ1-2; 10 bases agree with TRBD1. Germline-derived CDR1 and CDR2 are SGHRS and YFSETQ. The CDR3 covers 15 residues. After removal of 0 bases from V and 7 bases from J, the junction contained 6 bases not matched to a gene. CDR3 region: CASSLGPGQGSGYTF. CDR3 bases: TGCGCCAGCAGCTTGGGTCCGGGACAGGGGAGTGGCTACACCTTC.

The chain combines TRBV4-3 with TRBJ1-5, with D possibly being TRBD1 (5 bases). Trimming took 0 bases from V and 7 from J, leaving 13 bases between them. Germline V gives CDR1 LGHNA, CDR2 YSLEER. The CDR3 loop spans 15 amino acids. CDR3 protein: CASSQEEGAHQPQHF. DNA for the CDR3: TGCGCCAGCAGCCAAGAAGAAGGGGCTCACCAGCCCCAGCATTTT.

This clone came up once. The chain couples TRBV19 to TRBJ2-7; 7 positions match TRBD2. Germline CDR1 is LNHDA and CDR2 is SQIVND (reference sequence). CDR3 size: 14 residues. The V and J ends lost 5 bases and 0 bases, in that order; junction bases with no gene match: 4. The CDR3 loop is CASSLGGISYEQYF. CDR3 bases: TGTGCCAGTAGTCTGGGGGGGATCTCCTACGAGCAGTACTTC.

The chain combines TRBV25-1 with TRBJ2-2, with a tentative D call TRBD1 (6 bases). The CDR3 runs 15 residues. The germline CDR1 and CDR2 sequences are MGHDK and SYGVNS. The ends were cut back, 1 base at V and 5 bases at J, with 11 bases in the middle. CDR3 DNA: TGTGCCAGCAGTGAATCACGAAGGGGGACCGGGGAGCTGTTTTTT. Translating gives CASSESRRGTGELFF.

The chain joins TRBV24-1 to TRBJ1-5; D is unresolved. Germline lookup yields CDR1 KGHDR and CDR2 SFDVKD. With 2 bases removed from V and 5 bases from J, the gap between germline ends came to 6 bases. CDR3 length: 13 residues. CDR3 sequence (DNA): TGTGCCACCAGTGATTATGGAGATCAGCCCCAGCATTTT. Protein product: CATSDYGDQPQHF.

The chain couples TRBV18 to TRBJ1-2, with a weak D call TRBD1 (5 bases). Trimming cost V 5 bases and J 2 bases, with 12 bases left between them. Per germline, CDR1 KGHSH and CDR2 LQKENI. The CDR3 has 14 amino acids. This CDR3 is CASSDRQNNYGYTF. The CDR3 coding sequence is TGTGCCAGCTCAGATCGACAGAACAACTATGGCTACACCTTC.

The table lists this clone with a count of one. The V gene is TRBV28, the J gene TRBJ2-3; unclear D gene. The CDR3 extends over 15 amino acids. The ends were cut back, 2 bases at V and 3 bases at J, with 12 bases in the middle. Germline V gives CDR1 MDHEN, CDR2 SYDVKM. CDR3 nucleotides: TGTGCCAGCAGTTTAAGGTTTCAGGTGACAGATACGCAGTATTTT. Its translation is CASSLRFQVTDTQYF.

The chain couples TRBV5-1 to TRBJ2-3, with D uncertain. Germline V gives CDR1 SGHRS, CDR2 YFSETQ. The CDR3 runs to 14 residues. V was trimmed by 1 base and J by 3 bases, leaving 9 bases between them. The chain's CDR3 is CASSLNGPTDTQYF. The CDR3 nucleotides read TGCGCCAGCAGCTTGAACGGTCCTACAGATACGCAGTATTTT.

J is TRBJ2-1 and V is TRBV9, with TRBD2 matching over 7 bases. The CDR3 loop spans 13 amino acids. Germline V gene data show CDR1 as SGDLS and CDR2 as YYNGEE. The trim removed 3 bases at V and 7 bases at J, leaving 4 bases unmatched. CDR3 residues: CASSATSRNEQFF. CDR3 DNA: TGTGCCAGCAGCGCGACTAGCAGAAATGAGCAGTTCTTC.

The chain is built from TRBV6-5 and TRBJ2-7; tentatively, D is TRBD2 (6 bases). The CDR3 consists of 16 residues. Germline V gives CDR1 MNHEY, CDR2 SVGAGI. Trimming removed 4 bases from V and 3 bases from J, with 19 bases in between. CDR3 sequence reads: CASSSARSGTVYEQYF. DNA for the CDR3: TGTGCCAGCAGTTCCGCCCGTAGCGGAACGGTCTACGAGCAGTACTTC.

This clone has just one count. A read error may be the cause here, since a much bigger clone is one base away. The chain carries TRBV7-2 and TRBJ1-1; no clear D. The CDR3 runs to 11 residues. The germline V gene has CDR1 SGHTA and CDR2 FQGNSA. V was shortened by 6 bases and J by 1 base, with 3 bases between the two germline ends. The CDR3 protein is CASRQNTEAFF. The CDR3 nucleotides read TGTGCCAGCAGACAGAACACTGAAGCTTTCTTT.

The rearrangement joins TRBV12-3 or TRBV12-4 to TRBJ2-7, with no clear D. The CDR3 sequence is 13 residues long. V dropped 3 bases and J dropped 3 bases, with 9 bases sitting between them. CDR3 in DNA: TGTGCCAGCAGTTTGGGCCACAACTACGAGCAGTACTTC. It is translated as CASSLGHNYEQYF.

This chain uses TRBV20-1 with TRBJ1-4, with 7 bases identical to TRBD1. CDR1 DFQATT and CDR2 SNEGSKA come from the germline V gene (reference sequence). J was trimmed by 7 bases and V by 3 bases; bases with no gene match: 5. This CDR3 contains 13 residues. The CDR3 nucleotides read TGCAGTGCTAGTTTACAGGGGACTGAAAAACTGTTTTTT. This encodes CSASLQGTEKLFF.

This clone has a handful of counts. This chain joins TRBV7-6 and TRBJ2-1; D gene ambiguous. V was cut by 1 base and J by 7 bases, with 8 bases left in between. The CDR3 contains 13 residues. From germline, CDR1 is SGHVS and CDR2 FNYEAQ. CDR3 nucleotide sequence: TGTGCCAGCAGCTTAGAAGACGGGAATGAGCAGTTCTTC. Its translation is CASSLEDGNEQFF.

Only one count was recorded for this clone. The CDR3 loop reads CASGRDRGQGAFF. The CDR3, as DNA: TGTGCCAGCGGGCGGGACAGGGGGCAGGGGGCTTTCTTT. The V and J genes are TRBV5-4 and TRBJ1-1; 12 nucleotides match TRBD1. The CDR3 is 13 amino acids. V shed 7 bases, J shed 11 bases, and the junction held 9 bases outside the gene matches. The V gene's germline CDR1 is SGHNT and CDR2 YYREEE (reference sequence).